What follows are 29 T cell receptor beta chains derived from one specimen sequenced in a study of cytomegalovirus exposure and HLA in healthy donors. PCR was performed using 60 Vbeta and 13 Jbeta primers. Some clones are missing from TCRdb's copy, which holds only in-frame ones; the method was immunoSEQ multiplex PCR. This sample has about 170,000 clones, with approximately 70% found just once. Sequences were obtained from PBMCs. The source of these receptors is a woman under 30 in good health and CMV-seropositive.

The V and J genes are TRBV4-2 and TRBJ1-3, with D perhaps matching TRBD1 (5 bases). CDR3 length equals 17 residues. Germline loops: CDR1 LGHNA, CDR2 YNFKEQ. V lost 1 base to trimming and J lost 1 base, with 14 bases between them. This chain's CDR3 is CASSQGRGDVSGNTIYF. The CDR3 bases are TGTGCCAGCAGCCAAGGGCGCGGGGACGTTTCTGGAAACACCATATATTTT.

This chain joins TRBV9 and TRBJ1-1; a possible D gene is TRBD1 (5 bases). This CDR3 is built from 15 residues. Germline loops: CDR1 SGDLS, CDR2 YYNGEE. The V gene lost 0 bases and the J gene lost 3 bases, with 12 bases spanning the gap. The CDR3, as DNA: TGTGCCAGCAGCGTAGAGGGGTCCACTCACACTGAAGCTTTCTTT. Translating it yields CASSVEGSTHTEAFF.

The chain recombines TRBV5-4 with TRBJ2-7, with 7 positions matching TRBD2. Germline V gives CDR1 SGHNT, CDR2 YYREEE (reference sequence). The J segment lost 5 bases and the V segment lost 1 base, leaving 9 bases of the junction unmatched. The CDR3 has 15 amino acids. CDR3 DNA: TGTGCCAGCAGCTTGCCCGGGGGGACCCCCCACGAGCAGTACTTC. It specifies CASSLPGGTPHEQYF.

The CDR3 reads CASSKRTETNEQFF. The CDR3 nucleotides are TGTGCCAGCTCGAAACGGACAGAGACCAATGAGCAGTTCTTC. The chain couples TRBV18 to TRBJ2-1, with D possibly being TRBD1 (6 bases). Per the germline V gene, CDR1 is KGHSH and CDR2 is LQKENI. The CDR3 loop spans 14 amino acids. V was shortened by 6 bases and J by 6 bases, with 15 bases between the two germline ends.

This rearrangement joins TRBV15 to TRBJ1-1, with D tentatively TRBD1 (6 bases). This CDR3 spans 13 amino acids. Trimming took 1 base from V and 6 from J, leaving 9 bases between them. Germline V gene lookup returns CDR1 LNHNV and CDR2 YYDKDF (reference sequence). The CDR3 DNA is TGTGCCACCAGCAGAGGACAGGCGGCTGAAGCTTTCTTT. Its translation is CATSRGQAAEAFF.

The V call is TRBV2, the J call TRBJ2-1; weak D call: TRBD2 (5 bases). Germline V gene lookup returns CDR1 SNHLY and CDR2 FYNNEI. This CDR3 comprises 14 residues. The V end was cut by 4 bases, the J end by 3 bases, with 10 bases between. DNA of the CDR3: TGTGCCAGCAGTGGCGACTACCACTACAATGAGCAGTTCTTC. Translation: CASSGDYHYNEQFF.

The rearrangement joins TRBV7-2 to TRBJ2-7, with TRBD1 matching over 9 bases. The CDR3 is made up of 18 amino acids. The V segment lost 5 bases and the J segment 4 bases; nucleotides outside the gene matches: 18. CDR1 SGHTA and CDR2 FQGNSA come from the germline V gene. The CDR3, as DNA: TGTGCCAGCAGCCCCCGGGACAGGGTCGGCCCGAGGTCATACGAGCAGTACTTC. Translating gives CASSPRDRVGPRSYEQYF. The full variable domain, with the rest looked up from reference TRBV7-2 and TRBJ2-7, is GAGVSQSPSNKVTEKGKDVELRCDPISGHTALYWYRQSLGQGLEFLIYFQGNSAPDKSGLPSDRFSAERTGGSVSTLTIQRTQQEDSAVYLCASSPRDRVGPRSYEQYFGPGTRLTVT.

The CDR3 DNA follows: TGTGCCAGCTCACTCGGGGGACTAGCGGGCACAGATACGCAGTATTTT. Amino acid sequence: CASSLGGLAGTDTQYF. The chain has TRBV18 and TRBJ2-3; the match to TRBD2 covers 11 bases. This CDR3 has 16 residues. Germline V gene sequence: CDR1 KGHSH, CDR2 LQKENI. With V trimmed by 4 bases and J by 1 base, 4 bases remained unmatched.

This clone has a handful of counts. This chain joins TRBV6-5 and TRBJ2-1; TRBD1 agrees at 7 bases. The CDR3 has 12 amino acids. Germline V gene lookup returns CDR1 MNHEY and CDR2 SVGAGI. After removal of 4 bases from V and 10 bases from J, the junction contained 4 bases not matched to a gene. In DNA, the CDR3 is TGTGCCAGCAGTTCAAGACAGGGAGAGCAGTTCTTC. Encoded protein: CASSSRQGEQFF.

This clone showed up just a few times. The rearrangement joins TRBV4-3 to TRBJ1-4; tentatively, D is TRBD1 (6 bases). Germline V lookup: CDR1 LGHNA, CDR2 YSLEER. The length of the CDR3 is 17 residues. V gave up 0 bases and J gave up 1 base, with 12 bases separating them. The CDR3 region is CASSQDKGERTNEKLFF. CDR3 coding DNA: TGCGCCAGCAGCCAAGATAAGGGGGAACGAACTAATGAAAAACTGTTTTTT.

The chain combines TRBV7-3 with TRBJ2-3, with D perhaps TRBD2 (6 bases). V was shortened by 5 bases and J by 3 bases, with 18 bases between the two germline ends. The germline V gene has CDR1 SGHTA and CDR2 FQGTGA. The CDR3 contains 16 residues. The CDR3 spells CASSRRGMRGTDTQYF. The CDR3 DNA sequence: TGTGCCAGCAGCCGCCGCGGGATGCGAGGGACAGATACGCAGTATTTT.

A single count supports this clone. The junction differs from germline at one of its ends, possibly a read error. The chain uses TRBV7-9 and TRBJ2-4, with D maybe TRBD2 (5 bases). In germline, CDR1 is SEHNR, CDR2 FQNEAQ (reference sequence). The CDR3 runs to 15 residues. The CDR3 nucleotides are TGTGCCAGCAGCTTCGGGTCCCTAGCCAAAAGCATTCAGTACTTC. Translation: CASSFGSLAKSIQYF. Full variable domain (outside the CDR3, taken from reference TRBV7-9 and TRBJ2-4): DTGVSQNPRHKITKRGQNVTFRCDPISEHNRLYWYRQTLGQGPEFLTYFQNEAQLEKSRLLSDRFSAERPKGSFSTLEIQRTEQGDSAMYLCASSFGSLAKSIQYFGAGTRLSVL.

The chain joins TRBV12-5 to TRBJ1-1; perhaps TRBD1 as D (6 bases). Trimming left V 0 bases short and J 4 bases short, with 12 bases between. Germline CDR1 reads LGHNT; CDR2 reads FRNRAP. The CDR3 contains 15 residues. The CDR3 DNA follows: TGTGCTAGTGGTTTGGTGATTACAGGGCGCACTGAAGCTTTCTTT. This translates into CASGLVITGRTEAFF.

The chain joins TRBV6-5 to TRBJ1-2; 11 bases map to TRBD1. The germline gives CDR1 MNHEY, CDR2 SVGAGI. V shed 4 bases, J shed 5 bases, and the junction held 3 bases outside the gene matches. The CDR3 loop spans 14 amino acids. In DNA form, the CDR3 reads TGTGCCAGCAGTTGGGGGGACAGGGGGTATGGCTACACCTTC. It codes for CASSWGDRGYGYTF.

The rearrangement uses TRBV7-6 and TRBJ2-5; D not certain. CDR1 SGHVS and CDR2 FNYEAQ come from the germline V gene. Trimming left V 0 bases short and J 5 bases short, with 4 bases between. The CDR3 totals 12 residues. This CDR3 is CASSLARETQYF. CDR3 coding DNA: TGTGCCAGCAGCTTAGCGCGGGAGACCCAGTACTTC.

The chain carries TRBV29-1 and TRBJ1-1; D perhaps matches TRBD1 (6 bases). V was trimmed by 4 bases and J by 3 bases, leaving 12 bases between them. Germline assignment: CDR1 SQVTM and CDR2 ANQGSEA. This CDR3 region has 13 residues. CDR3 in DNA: TGCAGCGTTGTACTGGGGGCAGACACTGAAGCTTTCTTT. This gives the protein CSVVLGADTEAFF.

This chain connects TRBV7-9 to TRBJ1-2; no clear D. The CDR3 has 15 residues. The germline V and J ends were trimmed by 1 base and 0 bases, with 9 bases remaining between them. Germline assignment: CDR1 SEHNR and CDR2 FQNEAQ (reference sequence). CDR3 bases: TGTGCCAGCAGCTTAGATGCGGGATCTAACTATGGCTACACCTTC. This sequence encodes CASSLDAGSNYGYTF. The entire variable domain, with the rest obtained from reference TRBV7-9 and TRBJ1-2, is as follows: DTGVSQNPRHKITKRGQNVTFRCDPISEHNRLYWYRQTLGQGPEFLTYFQNEAQLEKSRLLSDRFSAERPKGSFSTLEIQRTEQGDSAMYLCASSLDAGSNYGYTFGSGTRLTVV.

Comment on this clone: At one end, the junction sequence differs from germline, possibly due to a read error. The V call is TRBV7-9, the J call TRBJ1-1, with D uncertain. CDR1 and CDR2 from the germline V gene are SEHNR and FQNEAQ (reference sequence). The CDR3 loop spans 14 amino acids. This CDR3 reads CSSSPGPESTEAFF. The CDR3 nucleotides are TGTTCCAGCAGCCCAGGCCCCGAAAGCACTGAAGCTTTCTTT.

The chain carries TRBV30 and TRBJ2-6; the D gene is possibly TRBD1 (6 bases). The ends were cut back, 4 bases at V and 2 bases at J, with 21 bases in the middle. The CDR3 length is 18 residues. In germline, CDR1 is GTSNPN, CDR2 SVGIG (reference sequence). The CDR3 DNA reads TGTGCCTGGAAACCCCCGGACAGCATATTAGCTGGGGCCAACGTCCTGACTTTC. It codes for CAWKPPDSILAGANVLTF.

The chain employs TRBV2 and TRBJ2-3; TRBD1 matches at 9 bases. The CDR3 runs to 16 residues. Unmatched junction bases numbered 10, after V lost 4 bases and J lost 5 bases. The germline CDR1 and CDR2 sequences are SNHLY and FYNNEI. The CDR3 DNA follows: TGTGCCAGCAGTGTCCCCCTCGGGACAGGGCTAGATACGCAGTATTTT. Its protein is CASSVPLGTGLDTQYF.

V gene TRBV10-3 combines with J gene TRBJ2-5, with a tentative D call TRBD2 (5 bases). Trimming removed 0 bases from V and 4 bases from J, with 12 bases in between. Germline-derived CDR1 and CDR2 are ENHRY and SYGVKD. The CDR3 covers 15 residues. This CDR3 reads CAISESGIGIETQYF. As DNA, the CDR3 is TGTGCCATCAGTGAGTCCGGGATAGGAATAGAGACCCAGTACTTC.

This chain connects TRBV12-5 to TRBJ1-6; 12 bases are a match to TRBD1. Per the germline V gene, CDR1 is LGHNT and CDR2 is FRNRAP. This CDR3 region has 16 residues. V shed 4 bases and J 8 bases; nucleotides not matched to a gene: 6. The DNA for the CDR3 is TGTGCTAGTGGTTGGGGACAGGGGGCTGAGCATTCACCCCTCCACTTT. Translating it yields CASGWGQGAEHSPLHF.

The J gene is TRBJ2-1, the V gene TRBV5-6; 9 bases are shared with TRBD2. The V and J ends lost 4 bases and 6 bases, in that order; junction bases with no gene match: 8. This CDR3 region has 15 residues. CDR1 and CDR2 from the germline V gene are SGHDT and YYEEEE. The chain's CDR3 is CASSHLRGGINEQFF. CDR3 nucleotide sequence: TGTGCCAGCAGCCACTTGCGGGGGGGAATCAATGAGCAGTTCTTC.

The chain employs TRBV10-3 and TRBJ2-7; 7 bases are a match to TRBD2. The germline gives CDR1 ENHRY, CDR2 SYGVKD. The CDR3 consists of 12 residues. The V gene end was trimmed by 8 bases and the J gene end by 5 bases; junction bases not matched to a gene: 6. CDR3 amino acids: CAIGETSHEQYF. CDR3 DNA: TGTGCCATCGGGGAGACTAGCCACGAGCAGTACTTC.

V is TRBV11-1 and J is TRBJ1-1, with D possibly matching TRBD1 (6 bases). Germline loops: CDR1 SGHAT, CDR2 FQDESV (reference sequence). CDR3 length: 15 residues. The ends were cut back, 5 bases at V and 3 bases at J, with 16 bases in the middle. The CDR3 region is CASSARGRGDTEAFF. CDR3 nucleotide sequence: TGTGCCAGCAGCGCTCGAGGGAGGGGGGACACTGAAGCTTTCTTT.

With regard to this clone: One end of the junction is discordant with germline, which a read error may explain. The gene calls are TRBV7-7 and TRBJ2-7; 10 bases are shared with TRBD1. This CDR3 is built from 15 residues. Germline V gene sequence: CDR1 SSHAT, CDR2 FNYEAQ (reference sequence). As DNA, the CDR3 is TGTGCTAGCAGCCTCGGGGACAGGGGCAACTACGAGCAGTACTTC. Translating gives CASSLGDRGNYEQYF.

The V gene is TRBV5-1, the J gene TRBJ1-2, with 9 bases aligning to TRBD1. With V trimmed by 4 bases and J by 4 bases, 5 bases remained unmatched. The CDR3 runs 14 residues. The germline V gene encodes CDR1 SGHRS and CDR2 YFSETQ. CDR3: CASSPDRGGYGYTF. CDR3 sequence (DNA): TGCGCCAGCAGCCCTGACAGGGGGGGCTATGGCTACACCTTC.

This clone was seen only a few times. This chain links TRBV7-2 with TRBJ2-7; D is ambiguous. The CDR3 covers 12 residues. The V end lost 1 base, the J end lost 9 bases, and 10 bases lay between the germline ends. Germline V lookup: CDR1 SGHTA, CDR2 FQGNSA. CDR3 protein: CASSLVSTRQYF. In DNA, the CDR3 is TGTGCCAGCAGCTTAGTTAGTACGAGGCAGTACTTC.

CDR3 protein: CASSKTLNTEAFF. The CDR3 DNA is TGTGCCAGTAGTAAAACTCTGAACACTGAAGCTTTCTTT. The chain couples TRBV19 to TRBJ1-1; no reliable D call. This CDR3 is 13 amino acids long. The V and J ends lost 4 bases and 0 bases respectively, with 6 bases between them. In germline, CDR1 is LNHDA, CDR2 SQIVND (reference sequence).